This entry lists 26 T cell receptor beta chains sequenced from one sample in a study of liver allograft versus peripheral blood T cells. The wider study: Peripheral blood of the recipients supplied T cell receptor repertoires that were compared with those in transplanted livers.

TCRdb itself ran the reads through MiXCR, one entry per CDR3 protein. The sample has 8,000 to 9,500 distinct CDR3 sequences, 15% to 20% seen once; the top ten hold less than 30%. The origin of the receptors is a human patient who had a liver transplant. Some T cells may be the graft donor's.

This clonotype is judged medium-sized. The CDR3 DNA follows: TGTGCCAGCGGCGGACTGACTTCCTACAATGAGCAGTTCTTC. This encodes CASGGLTSYNEQFF. The V call is TRBV7-9, the J call TRBJ2-1, with a tentative D call TRBD2 (5 bases). Trimming cost V 8 bases and J 1 base, with 12 bases left between them. The CDR3 has 14 amino acids. Germline V lookup: CDR1 SEHNR, CDR2 FQNEAQ (reference sequence).

This chain links TRBV5-6 with TRBJ2-7; D is uncertain. The CDR3 has 12 amino acids. The V gene's germline CDR1 is SGHDT and CDR2 YYEEEE. The V end was cut by 0 bases, the J end by 0 bases, with 1 base between. The CDR3 DNA is TGTGCCAGCAGCTTGGCCTCCTACGAGCAGTACTTC. This sequence encodes CASSLASYEQYF. The entire variable domain, with the rest obtained from reference TRBV5-6 and TRBJ2-7, is as follows: DAGVTQSPTHLIKTRGQQVTLRCSPKSGHDTVSWYQQALGQGPQFIFQYYEEEERQRGNFPDRFSGHQFPNYSSELNVNALLLGDSALYLCASSLASYEQYFGPGTRLTVT.

Within the sample, this clonotype is medium-sized. The chain carries TRBV6-2 or TRBV6-3 and TRBJ1-4; tentative D call: TRBD1 (5 bases). The V and J ends lost 5 bases and 7 bases respectively, with 14 bases between them. The length of the CDR3 is 14 residues. Germline loops: CDR1 MNHEY, CDR2 SVGEGT. The CDR3 DNA sequence: TGTGCCAGCAGTCCGGGGCACGATAGTGAAAAACTGTTTTTT. Residues: CASSPGHDSEKLFF.

The genes are TRBV5-5 and TRBJ1-2; no clear D gene. The CDR3 sequence is 12 residues long. With 0 bases removed from V and 4 bases from J, the gap between germline ends came to 4 bases. Germline loops: CDR1 SGHKS, CDR2 YYEKEE (reference sequence). Here the CDR3 DNA reads TGTGCCAGCAGCTTGGTGGGCTATGGCTACACCTTC. Translated, it gives CASSLVGYGYTF.

This clonotype occurred a few times. The V call is TRBV12-3 or TRBV12-4, the J call TRBJ2-7; no clear D gene. The ends were cut back, 5 bases at V and 0 bases at J, with 14 bases in the middle. The CDR3 runs to 15 residues. This CDR3 reads CASSPPGDNSYEQYF. The DNA of the CDR3 is TGTGCCAGCAGTCCCCCCGGTGACAACTCCTACGAGCAGTACTTC.

The chain recombines TRBV11-1 with TRBJ2-2; perhaps TRBD2 as D (5 bases). The V gene lost 5 bases and the J gene lost 9 bases, with 19 bases spanning the gap. This CDR3 region has 15 residues. CDR1 is SGHAT, CDR2 FQDESV, per germline (reference sequence). The CDR3 DNA follows: TGTGCCAGCAGCGTCGTTCCGGGGATGGACCGGGAGCTGTTTTTT. Amino acids: CASSVVPGMDRELFF.

Comments on this clonotype: A read error is possible here, since a much larger clone lies one base away. Lacking the conserved final phenylalanine or tryptophan, this CDR3 likely reflects a read error. This chain joins TRBV6-6 and TRBJ1-2; TRBD1 is a possible D gene (6 bases). This CDR3 is built from 15 residues. The germline V gene encodes CDR1 MNHNY and CDR2 SVGAGI (reference sequence). V was pared by 0 bases and J by 8 bases, with 16 bases between. In DNA form, the CDR3 reads TGTGCCAGCAGTTACTCGGAACGGGGGGCGCAAGGCTACACCTTA. Its translation: CASSYSERGAQGYTL.

This clonotype was detected a few times. V usage is TRBV3-2 and J usage is TRBJ1-1; the table's D call TRBD1 went unverified against the DNA. TRBV3-2 corresponds to a pseudogene. CDR3 length: 13 amino acids. CDR3 protein: CASCGGGVTEAFF. The CDR3 nucleotides are TGTGCCAGCTGCGGGGGTGGGGTGACTGAAGCTTTCTTT.

This clonotype is termed medium-sized. The V call is TRBV6-2 or TRBV6-3, the J call TRBJ1-1, with 8 positions matching TRBD1. With V trimmed by 7 bases and J by 1 base, 5 bases remained unmatched. The germline CDR1 and CDR2 sequences are MNHEY and SVGEGT. CDR3 length: 14 amino acids. CDR3 protein: CASNPGGANTEAFF. The CDR3 DNA follows: TGTGCCAGCAACCCAGGGGGCGCGAACACTGAAGCTTTCTTT.

Sample share makes this clonotype medium-sized. V usage is TRBV6-1 and J usage is TRBJ1-1; TRBD1 agrees at 9 bases. Germline trimming cut 4 bases from V and 4 bases from J; bases unmatched to any gene: 7. CDR3 length: 15 residues. CDR1 and CDR2 from the germline V gene are MNHNS and SASEGT. CDR3: CASSGRRTGATEAFF. DNA of the CDR3: TGTGCCAGCAGTGGGAGGAGGACAGGGGCCACTGAAGCTTTCTTT.

This clonotype is medium-sized in the sample. This chain joins TRBV19 and TRBJ1-2; tentative D call: TRBD1 (6 bases). The germline V and J ends were trimmed by 3 bases and 0 bases, with 11 bases remaining between them. The CDR3 spans 15 residues. Germline values: CDR1 LNHDA, CDR2 SQIVND (reference sequence). CDR3: CASSIGGATNYGYTF. CDR3 nucleotides: TGTGCCAGTAGTATTGGGGGGGCCACTAACTATGGCTACACCTTC.

The V call is TRBV15, the J call TRBJ1-3; D is ambiguous. This CDR3 spans 13 amino acids. V lost 10 bases and J 4 bases, leaving 14 bases between the germline ends. The V gene's germline CDR1 is LNHNV and CDR2 YYDKDF (reference sequence). The CDR3 reads CAIRSPPGNTIYF. The CDR3 DNA follows: TGTGCCATCAGGTCCCCTCCCGGAAACACCATATATTTT.

The chain uses TRBV27 and TRBJ1-1; tentatively, D is TRBD1 (5 bases). The V end was cut by 2 bases, the J end by 5 bases, with 9 bases between. CDR3 size: 13 residues. Germline-derived CDR1 and CDR2 are MNHEY and SMNVEV (reference sequence). The CDR3: CASSLNRGTEAFF. The DNA of the CDR3 is TGTGCCAGCAGTTTAAATAGGGGTACTGAAGCTTTCTTT.

This clonotype was seen more than once but under ten times. This chain links TRBV27 with TRBJ2-1, with 14 bases fitting TRBD2. Germline assignment: CDR1 MNHEY and CDR2 SMNVEV (reference sequence). The length of the CDR3 is 16 residues. The V and J ends lost 6 bases and 8 bases, in that order; junction bases with no gene match: 9. The CDR3, as DNA: TGTGCCAGCAGCCACTTGACTAGCGGGGGGGGGGATGAGCAGTTCTTC. Translated: CASSHLTSGGGDEQFF.

The CDR3 DNA reads as TGTGCCAGCAGTTCGGGCGGGGTTTCCTACAATGAGCAGTTCTTC. This encodes CASSSGGVSYNEQFF. This chain uses TRBV27 with TRBJ2-1, with D possibly TRBD2 on 6 matching bases. Trimming took 4 bases from V and 1 from J, leaving 11 bases between them. CDR3 length: 15 residues. Germline assignment: CDR1 MNHEY and CDR2 SMNVEV (reference sequence).

This clonotype was counted a few times. The rearrangement joins TRBV19 to TRBJ2-5; D gene uncertain. The CDR3 runs 13 residues. Trimming took off 7 bases at V and 2 bases at J, with 11 bases between the two ends. Per the germline V gene, CDR1 is LNHDA and CDR2 is SQIVND (reference sequence). The CDR3 nucleotides read TGTGCCAGTAATTTTGGAACTCAAGAGACCCAGTACTTC. This gives the protein CASNFGTQETQYF.

The V call is TRBV9, the J call TRBJ1-2, with D hard to call. Germline CDR1 and CDR2: SGDLS and YYNGEE. This CDR3 has 16 residues. The V end was cut by 0 bases, the J end by 2 bases, with 14 bases between. Written as DNA, the CDR3 is TGTGCCAGCAGCGTAGGCCGGAACGTAAGGAACTATGGCTACACCTTC. Translation gives CASSVGRNVRNYGYTF.

Relative to its sample, this clonotype is medium-sized (0.01 to 0.1%). This sequence joins TRBV27 and TRBJ1-2, with 7 positions matching TRBD1. Germline V CDR1 and CDR2: MNHEY, SMNVEV (reference sequence). Trimming took 3 bases from V and 4 from J; bases not matched to a gene: 5. This CDR3 contains 14 residues. This CDR3 is CASSFQGEGYGYTF. In DNA, the CDR3 is TGTGCCAGCAGTTTTCAGGGGGAAGGCTATGGCTACACCTTC.

This clonotype was counted at least ten times. The CDR3 DNA sequence: TGCAGTGCTAGACAGAAAATCATGAACACTGAAGCTTTCTTT. This gives the protein CSARQKIMNTEAFF. V is TRBV20-1 and J is TRBJ1-1; no reliable D call. Germline V gives CDR1 DFQATT, CDR2 SNEGSKA (reference sequence). This CDR3 region has 14 residues. V gave up 2 bases and J gave up 0 bases, with 10 bases separating them.

This clonotype has ten or more counts. The chain couples TRBV6-1 to TRBJ2-3, with 11 positions matching TRBD2. CDR1 is MNHNS, CDR2 SASEGT, per germline. Losses at the gene ends were 2 bases for V and 2 bases for J; bases not matched to a gene: 9. The CDR3 consists of 18 residues. This CDR3 is CASSEKGSSGGPTDTQYF. For the CDR3, the DNA is TGTGCCAGCAGTGAAAAGGGCTCTAGCGGGGGGCCCACAGATACGCAGTATTTT.

The chain recombines TRBV5-1 with TRBJ1-1, with a weak D call TRBD1 (6 bases). Germline CDR1 reads SGHRS; CDR2 reads YFSETQ. V lost 9 bases, J lost 1 base, and 10 bases lay in between. The length of the CDR3 is 12 residues. The CDR3 region is CANTDRNTEAFF. In nucleotides, the CDR3 is TGCGCCAATACGGACAGGAACACTGAAGCTTTCTTT.

This clonotype was counted only a few times. The chain carries TRBV7-9 and TRBJ1-4; weak D call: TRBD1 (5 bases). From germline, CDR1 is SEHNR and CDR2 FQNEAQ (reference sequence). The CDR3 is made up of 19 amino acids. The V and J ends lost 6 bases and 6 bases respectively, with 29 bases between them. CDR3 sequence: CASSGGGTPPPLSYEKLFF. In DNA form, the CDR3 reads TGTGCCAGCAGTGGAGGCGGGACCCCGCCGCCTTTGAGTTATGAAAAACTGTTTTTT.

Turning to this clonotype: At one end, the junction sequence differs from germline, possibly due to a read error. The J gene is TRBJ2-7, the V gene TRBV10-3, with D maybe TRBD2 (7 bases). Germline-derived CDR1 and CDR2 are ENHRY and SYGVKD. This CDR3 is built from 14 residues. CDR3 sequence reads: CASSEARGLYEQYF. DNA of the CDR3: TGTGCCAGCAGTGAAGCGCGGGGGCTCTACGAGCAGTACTTC.

The rearrangement joins TRBV27 to TRBJ2-1; TRBD2 matches at 7 bases. CDR3 length: 19 residues. V lost 2 bases to trimming and J lost 4 bases; unmatched junction nucleotides: 17. Germline V gene data show CDR1 as MNHEY and CDR2 as SMNVEV (reference sequence). CDR3 in DNA: TGTGCCAGCAGTTTAACATCCCCGGGGGGTAGCTGGGTTTACAATGAGCAGTTCTTC. Amino acid sequence: CASSLTSPGGSWVYNEQFF.

This clonotype came up a few times. The chain uses TRBV20-1 and TRBJ2-2; D possibly uses TRBD1 or TRBD2 (6 bases each). The CDR3 runs 14 residues. V lost 0 bases, J lost 6 bases, and 11 bases lay in between. CDR1 and CDR2 from the germline V gene are DFQATT and SNEGSKA (reference sequence). CDR3 nucleotides: TGCAGTGCTAGAGATCTCGGGGGCGCCGGGGAGCTGTTTTTT. This gives the protein CSARDLGGAGELFF.

By frequency in the sample, this clonotype is medium-sized. This rearrangement joins TRBV7-9 to TRBJ2-2; D could derive from TRBD1 or TRBD2 (5 bases each). The germline V gene encodes CDR1 SEHNR and CDR2 FQNEAQ (reference sequence). V dropped 3 bases and J dropped 8 bases, with 16 bases sitting between them. This CDR3 spans 15 amino acids. The CDR3 coding sequence is TGTGCCAGCAGCTTCCGAGGGCAGGGATCTGGGGAGCTGTTTTTT. It is translated as CASSFRGQGSGELFF.